Following are 24 T cell receptor beta chains from one sample sequenced in a study of vaccination effects on CD4 cells after COVID-19. No antigen has been identified for these receptors. Repertoires were generated with immunoSEQ multiplex PCR, while TCRdb's copy carries only in-frame clones and drops some. The sample lists around 24,000 clones; around 79% were seen once. Peptide-pool stimulation followed by sequencing identified expanded antigen-specific CD4+ clonotypes in the ViraFEST assay. Subsequent to a culture period of less than twelve days, CD4+ T cells were isolated. Two-dose BNT162b2 or mRNA-1273 vaccination was given to participants. Sequenced here: CD4+ T cells from PBMCs cultured with SARS-CoV-2 spike peptides, sampled after COVID-19 vaccination. The receptor set was obtained from a human donor who received a COVID-19 vaccine. Some clones in this sample may be carry-over from other donors' samples.

The chain employs TRBV19 and TRBJ1-1, with D possibly being TRBD1 (6 bases). CDR3 length: 16 residues. Trimming took off 5 bases at V and 1 base at J, with 17 bases between the two ends. CDR1 and CDR2 from the germline V gene are LNHDA and SQIVND (reference sequence). CDR3 DNA: TGTGCCAGTAGTTCCGGGACACGAGGAACGAACACTGAAGCTTTCTTT. Translated: CASSSGTRGTNTEAFF.

In nucleotides, the CDR3 is TGCAGTGCTAGTCGGCCAGCAGATACGCAGTATTTT. Amino acid sequence: CSASRPADTQYF. The chain carries TRBV20-1 and TRBJ2-3; D is unresolved. V was trimmed by 3 bases and J by 4 bases, leaving 8 bases between them. The CDR3 has 12 amino acids. Per the germline V gene, CDR1 is DFQATT and CDR2 is SNEGSKA (reference sequence).

The genes are TRBV24-1 and TRBJ1-3, with D possibly matching TRBD1 (6 bases). V was shortened by 4 bases and J by 9 bases, with 12 bases between the two germline ends. Germline loops: CDR1 KGHDR, CDR2 SFDVKD. This CDR3 has 13 amino acids. The CDR3 DNA reads TGTGCCACCAGTGAGGGGGGCCGAGGCACCATATATTTT. Amino acid sequence: CATSEGGRGTIYF.

The V call is TRBV4-1, the J call TRBJ2-3; the D gene could be TRBD1 or TRBD2 (5 bases each). CDR1 MGHRA and CDR2 YSYEKL come from the germline V gene. The CDR3 sequence is 16 residues long. Trimming took off 4 bases at V and 4 bases at J, with 18 bases between the two ends. This CDR3 is CASSPTPGPRADTQYF. The DNA for the CDR3 is TGCGCCAGCAGCCCTACGCCGGGACCCAGGGCAGATACGCAGTATTTT.

The gene calls are TRBV6-5 and TRBJ2-1; D not certain. CDR1 and CDR2 (germline): MNHEY, SVGAGI. This CDR3 region has 15 residues. The V and J ends lost 1 base and 0 bases respectively, with 7 bases between them. In nucleotides, the CDR3 is TGTGCCAGCAGTTACTACGGTAGCTCCTACAATGAGCAGTTCTTC. Amino acids: CASSYYGSSYNEQFF.

V and J are TRBV14 and TRBJ1-4; TRBD1 is a possible D gene (6 bases). The V and J ends lost 3 bases and 0 bases respectively, with 14 bases between them. The CDR3 is 17 amino acids. Looked up from germline, CDR1 is SGHDN and CDR2 is FVKESK. CDR3 in amino acids: CASSHPTGGATNEKLFF. The CDR3 DNA sequence: TGTGCCAGCAGCCATCCGACAGGAGGAGCAACTAATGAAAAACTGTTTTTT.

The V and J genes are TRBV7-8 and TRBJ1-2; D is unclear. V gave up 1 base and J gave up 1 base, with 4 bases separating them. The germline gives CDR1 SGHVS, CDR2 FQNEAQ. The CDR3 spans 13 residues. As DNA, the CDR3 is TGTGCCAGCAGCTTAGACAGTAACTATGGCTACACCTTC. Protein sequence: CASSLDSNYGYTF.

The chain has TRBV18 and TRBJ1-3, with D unclear. CDR3 length: 15 residues. The V and J ends lost 5 bases and 8 bases respectively, with 19 bases between them. Germline CDR1 KGHSH, CDR2 LQKENI. This chain's CDR3 is CASSASRSGQDTIYF. The CDR3 nucleotides read TGTGCCAGCTCAGCGTCTAGGTCGGGTCAGGACACCATATATTTT.

J is TRBJ2-1 and V is TRBV12-5, with D perhaps matching TRBD1 (6 bases). This CDR3 comprises 15 residues. Between the trimmed V and J ends, which lost 6 bases and 6 bases, there was a span of 18 bases. From germline, CDR1 is LGHNT and CDR2 FRNRAP. The CDR3 bases are TGTGCTAGTGGGCCCTCAGGGGCATTGAGCAATGAGCAGTTCTTC. This encodes CASGPSGALSNEQFF.

This clone has only a few counts. J is TRBJ2-2 and V is TRBV9, with D possibly matching TRBD2 (6 bases). The CDR3 spans 14 residues. Germline assignment: CDR1 SGDLS and CDR2 YYNGEE. V lost 4 bases, J lost 8 bases, and 15 bases lay in between. DNA for the CDR3: TGTGCCAGCAGCCAAGCCGGGAGTTTAGGGGAGCTGTTTTTT. Its protein product is CASSQAGSLGELFF.

A single count supports this clone. This chain links TRBV10-3 with TRBJ1-5; TRBD1 might be the D (5 bases). V lost 4 bases, J lost 7 bases, and 11 bases lay in between. Germline V gene lookup returns CDR1 ENHRY and CDR2 SYGVKD. This CDR3 contains 13 residues. Here the CDR3 reads CAISGGPVQPQHF. The CDR3 bases are TGTGCCATCAGTGGGGGCCCTGTCCAGCCCCAGCATTTT.

V usage is TRBV10-1 and J usage is TRBJ2-7; either TRBD1 or TRBD2 may supply D (6 bases each). This CDR3 spans 17 amino acids. Trimming shortened V by 6 bases and J by 6 bases, and 27 bases separated the two germline ends. Germline assignment: CDR1 WNHNN and CDR2 SYGVQD (reference sequence). CDR3 region: CASRAGTSRLLPGEQYV. The DNA of the CDR3 is TGCGCCAGCAGGGCGGGGACATCGAGGCTCCTTCCTGGCGAGCAGTACGTC.

This clone has only a few counts. The chain joins TRBV3-1 (or the pseudogene TRBV3-2) to TRBJ2-1; no clear D gene. Looked up from germline, CDR1 is LGHDT and CDR2 is YNNKEL (reference sequence). Trimming took 3 bases from V and 11 from J, leaving 14 bases between them. The CDR3 totals 13 residues. In nucleotides, the CDR3 is TGTGCCAGCAGCCAGGGGAACATTGTGCAGCAGTTCTTC. Its translation: CASSQGNIVQQFF.

This sequence joins TRBV6-1 and TRBJ2-5, with TRBD1 matching over 9 bases. The V gene end was trimmed by 3 bases and the J gene end by 5 bases; junction bases not matched to a gene: 4. Germline CDR1 reads MNHNS; CDR2 reads SASEGT. The CDR3 totals 14 residues. CDR3 DNA: TGTGCCAGCAGTGAGGACAGGGGAGGGGAGACCCAGTACTTC. It codes for CASSEDRGGETQYF.

This clone showed up just a few times. The genes are TRBV2 and TRBJ2-5, with 9 bases identical to TRBD1. After removal of 4 bases from V and 4 bases from J, the junction contained 4 bases not matched to a gene. The CDR3 has 14 amino acids. CDR1 SNHLY and CDR2 FYNNEI come from the germline V gene. The CDR3 DNA follows: TGTGCCAGCAGTGGGACAGGGGTCGTAGAGACCCAGTACTTC. It encodes CASSGTGVVETQYF.

The gene calls are TRBV7-2 and TRBJ2-5; 8 bases align to TRBD2. In germline, CDR1 is SGHTA, CDR2 FQGNSA. There are 17 residues in the CDR3. V shed 2 bases and J 1 base; nucleotides not matched to a gene: 9. CDR3 loop: CASSLSLAGLRQETQYF. CDR3 DNA sequence: TGTGCCAGCAGCTTAAGTTTAGCGGGGCTGCGCCAAGAGACCCAGTACTTC. Full variable domain (missing parts from reference TRBV7-2 and TRBJ2-5): GAGVSQSPSNKVTEKGKDVELRCDPISGHTALYWYRQSLGQGLEFLIYFQGNSAPDKSGLPSDRFSAERTGGSVSTLTIQRTQQEDSAVYLCASSLSLAGLRQETQYFGPGTRLLVL.

The gene calls are TRBV6-5 and TRBJ2-1; either TRBD1 or TRBD2 may fit D (6 bases each). Between the trimmed V and J ends, which lost 4 bases and 4 bases, there was a span of 11 bases. There are 14 residues in the CDR3. Looked up from germline, CDR1 is MNHEY and CDR2 is SVGAGI. The CDR3 here is CASSFRGGYNEQFF. The CDR3 coding sequence is TGTGCCAGCAGTTTCAGGGGAGGATACAATGAGCAGTTCTTC.

The chain has TRBV30 and TRBJ1-1; maybe TRBD1 (5 bases). This CDR3 has 13 amino acids. The V and J ends lost 0 bases and 3 bases respectively, with 8 bases between them. Germline-derived CDR1 and CDR2 are GTSNPN and SVGIG (reference sequence). For the CDR3, the DNA is TGTGCCTGGAGTGTACAGGCAGACACTGAAGCTTTCTTT. It is translated as CAWSVQADTEAFF.

This chain uses TRBV7-2 with TRBJ1-6, with a weak D call TRBD1 (5 bases). The CDR3 covers 14 residues. In germline, CDR1 is SGHTA, CDR2 FQGNSA. V lost 5 bases and J 7 bases, leaving 12 bases between the germline ends. The CDR3 loop reads CASSIRQQNSPLHF. The CDR3 DNA reads as TGTGCCAGCAGCATCAGACAGCAGAATTCACCCCTCCACTTT.

This clone has just a few counts. The rearrangement joins TRBV7-2 to TRBJ2-3; 16 nucleotides agree with TRBD2. The CDR3 is 18 amino acids. Germline V CDR1 and CDR2: SGHTA, FQGNSA. The V segment lost 2 bases and the J segment 5 bases; nucleotides outside the gene matches: 7. For the CDR3, the DNA is TGTGCCAGCAGCTTATGGGGACTAGCGGGGGGGGGTGGAGATACGCAGTATTTT. It yields the protein CASSLWGLAGGGGDTQYF. The variable domain in full, with the rest retrieved from reference TRBV7-2 and TRBJ2-3, is GAGVSQSPSNKVTEKGKDVELRCDPISGHTALYWYRQSLGQGLEFLIYFQGNSAPDKSGLPSDRFSAERTGGSVSTLTIQRTQQEDSAVYLCASSLWGLAGGGGDTQYFGPGTRLTVL.

The J gene is TRBJ1-2, the V gene TRBV12-3 or TRBV12-4; D perhaps matches TRBD1 (5 bases). The CDR3 covers 13 residues. V lost 1 base, J lost 7 bases, and 10 bases lay in between. The CDR3, as DNA: TGTGCCAGCAGTTTAGAATGGGGCGGTGGCTACACCTTC. It translates to CASSLEWGGGYTF.

This clone was detected only a few times. The rearrangement links TRBV5-6 to TRBJ2-3; maybe TRBD2 (6 bases). The germline V gene encodes CDR1 SGHDT and CDR2 YYEEEE. The CDR3 extends over 17 amino acids. The V end was cut by 0 bases, the J end by 5 bases, with 19 bases between. CDR3 loop: CASSLGAQGLLVDTQYF. As DNA, the CDR3 is TGTGCCAGCAGCTTGGGGGCCCAGGGACTTCTCGTAGATACGCAGTATTTT.

The V call is TRBV9, the J call TRBJ1-2, with D unclear. Trimming removed 0 bases from V and 8 bases from J, with 8 bases in between. Germline V CDR1 and CDR2: SGDLS, YYNGEE. The CDR3 loop spans 12 amino acids. As DNA, the CDR3 is TGTGCCAGCAGCGTAGATGCCGGGGGCTACACCTTC. This translates into CASSVDAGGYTF. Combining the CDR3 with reference TRBV9 and TRBJ1-2 gives the whole variable domain DSGVTQTPKHLITATGQRVTLRCSPRSGDLSVYWYQQSLDQGLQFLIQYYNGEERAKGNILERFSAQQFPDLHSELNLSSLELGDSALYFCASSVDAGGYTFGSGTRLTVV.

The chain has TRBV24-1 and TRBJ2-2, with 8 positions matching TRBD2. Germline assignment: CDR1 KGHDR and CDR2 SFDVKD. With V trimmed by 3 bases and J by 4 bases, 9 bases remained unmatched. The CDR3 loop spans 17 amino acids. CDR3 in amino acids: CATSDKRQAGGTGELFF. CDR3 DNA: TGTGCCACCAGTGATAAACGACAGGCGGGAGGCACCGGGGAGCTGTTTTTT.